These 15 T cell receptor beta chains share one sample of origin, sequenced in a study of cytomegalovirus exposure and HLA in healthy donors. The PCR was carried out with 60 Vbeta primers and 13 Jbeta primers. This table comes from immunoSEQ multiplex PCR, and its TCRdb copy is limited to in-frame clones, with some not included. The sample holds under 200,000 clones, 80% seen once. Sample: PBMCs. The source of these receptors is a woman aged 50 to 60 in good health and CMV-seropositive.

The J gene is TRBJ2-5, the V gene TRBV18; possibly TRBD2 for D (6 bases). In germline, CDR1 is KGHSH, CDR2 LQKENI. V lost 3 bases and J lost 5, with 10 bases in between. This CDR3 region has 13 residues. This CDR3 reads CASSPGLGETQYF. The DNA for the CDR3 is TGTGCCAGCTCACCGGGACTGGGGGAGACCCAGTACTTC.

On this clone: A read error may account for a junction end that differs from germline. The same CDR3 is also encoded by other DNA sequences in this sample. The genes are TRBV7-9 and TRBJ1-1; D is undetermined. The germline CDR1 and CDR2 sequences are SEHNR and FQNEAQ (reference sequence). The CDR3 is made up of 14 amino acids. CDR3 loop: CASSLEAGNTEAFF. In nucleotides, the CDR3 is TGTGCTAGCAGCTTAGAGGCGGGAAACACTGAAGCTTTCTTT.

V is TRBV11-3 and J is TRBJ2-2, with D unresolved. The CDR3 length is 16 residues. Germline loops: CDR1 SGHNT, CDR2 YENEEA. Trimming left V 1 base short and J 8 bases short, with 17 bases between. The CDR3 spells CASSLARGYEQGELFF. The DNA of the CDR3 is TGTGCCAGCAGCTTAGCACGCGGTTACGAGCAAGGGGAGCTGTTTTTT.

This chain links TRBV29-1 with TRBJ2-5, with 9 bases matching TRBD1. V shed 6 bases and J 4 bases; nucleotides not matched to a gene: 9. Germline V gene lookup returns CDR1 SQVTM and CDR2 ANQGSEA. The CDR3 is made up of 14 amino acids. DNA of the CDR3: TGCAGCGTAAATTCACAGGGGGCCGGAGAGACCCAGTACTTC. Amino acids: CSVNSQGAGETQYF.

The chain employs TRBV11-3 and TRBJ2-2; perhaps TRBD1 as D (6 bases). CDR1 is SGHNT and CDR2 is YENEEA in the germline V gene. The V end was cut by 1 base, the J end by 0 bases, with 12 bases between. The CDR3 loop spans 17 amino acids. In nucleotides, the CDR3 is TGTGCCAGCAGCTTAGGAGCAGGGGCCACGAACACCGGGGAGCTGTTTTTT. This translates into CASSLGAGATNTGELFF.

The chain is built from TRBV5-4 and TRBJ2-5; D is undetermined. Trimming removed 0 bases from V and 1 base from J, with 7 bases in between. CDR1 is SGHNT, CDR2 YYREEE, per germline (reference sequence). The CDR3 extends over 14 amino acids. CDR3 DNA sequence: TGTGCCAGCAGCTTGGCCTTGAGCCAAGAGACCCAGTACTTC. Translation gives CASSLALSQETQYF.

The chain recombines TRBV2 with TRBJ2-2, with 12 bases identical to TRBD2. V shed 6 bases, J shed 0 bases, and the junction held 2 bases outside the gene matches. The germline V gene has CDR1 SNHLY and CDR2 FYNNEI. This CDR3 contains 16 residues. The CDR3 reads CASSRTSGANTGELFF. In nucleotides, the CDR3 is TGTGCCAGCAGCCGGACTAGCGGGGCGAACACCGGGGAGCTGTTTTTT. Combining the CDR3 with reference TRBV2 and TRBJ2-2 gives the whole variable domain EPEVTQTPSHQVTQMGQEVILRCVPISNHLYFYWYRQILGQKVEFLVSFYNNEISEKSEIFDDQFSVERPDGSNFTLKIRSTKLEDSAMYFCASSRTSGANTGELFFGEGSRLTVL.

The chain combines TRBV9 with TRBJ1-4; a weak D match, TRBD1 (6 bases). CDR1 is SGDLS and CDR2 is YYNGEE in the germline V gene. V lost 0 bases to trimming and J lost 3 bases, with 15 bases between them. The length of the CDR3 is 17 residues. As DNA, the CDR3 is TGTGCCAGCAGCGTAGTGGGTAGTGGGACATCTAATGAAAAACTGTTTTTT. This codes for CASSVVGSGTSNEKLFF.

V and J are TRBV6-5 and TRBJ1-1; D is perhaps TRBD1 (6 bases). CDR3 length: 15 amino acids. The V gene lost 0 bases and the J gene lost 8 bases, with 16 bases spanning the gap. CDR1 is MNHEY and CDR2 is SVGAGI in the germline V gene. Here the CDR3 reads CASSYSGTGTSEAFF. The CDR3 DNA reads TGTGCCAGCAGTTACTCGGGAACAGGGACCTCAGAAGCTTTCTTT.

This chain uses TRBV5-1 with TRBJ1-4; the D gene is possibly TRBD1 (6 bases). V was clipped by 2 bases and J by 3 bases, with 8 bases between them. The CDR3 totals 14 residues. Germline CDR1 SGHRS, CDR2 YFSETQ. DNA of the CDR3: TGCGCCAGCAGCTTAGGGGGACCTAATGAAAAACTGTTTTTT. This sequence encodes CASSLGGPNEKLFF. Based on the CDR3 plus reference TRBV5-1 and TRBJ1-4, the full variable domain is KAGVTQTPRYLIKTRGQQVTLSCSPISGHRSVSWYQQTPGQGLQFLFEYFSETQRNKGNFPGRFSGRQFSNSRSEMNVSTLELGDSALYLCASSLGGPNEKLFFGSGTQLSVL.

The J gene is TRBJ1-1, the V gene TRBV5-1; a weak D match, TRBD1 (5 bases). The CDR3 is 15 amino acids. CDR1 is SGHRS, CDR2 YFSETQ, per germline. Between the trimmed V and J ends, which lost 0 bases and 6 bases, there was a span of 15 bases. The CDR3 spells CASSLAGEGWAEAFF. CDR3 coding DNA: TGCGCCAGCAGCTTGGCCGGGGAGGGGTGGGCTGAAGCTTTCTTT.

This sequence joins TRBV6-5 and TRBJ1-4, with a tentative D call TRBD1 (5 bases). Germline V gene sequence: CDR1 MNHEY, CDR2 SVGAGI. The V end was cut by 0 bases, the J end by 7 bases, with 9 bases between. The CDR3 spans 14 residues. This chain's CDR3 is CASSYSQGTEKLFF. CDR3 nucleotides: TGTGCCAGCAGTTACTCCCAGGGTACTGAAAAACTGTTTTTT.

J is TRBJ2-5 and V is TRBV4-2; 10 positions agree with TRBD2. Germline-derived CDR1 and CDR2 are LGHNA and YNFKEQ. The junction had 13 bases not matched to a gene; V was cut back by 4 bases and J by 2 bases. The CDR3 runs to 18 residues. The CDR3 region is CASSPLGLAGVRQETQYF. For the CDR3, the DNA is TGTGCCAGCAGCCCCCTGGGCCTAGCGGGAGTAAGACAAGAGACCCAGTACTTC.

The V call is TRBV5-1, the J call TRBJ2-3, with 10 bases fitting TRBD2. Germline V gene lookup returns CDR1 SGHRS and CDR2 YFSETQ. V shed 2 bases and J 2 bases; nucleotides not matched to a gene: 2. The length of the CDR3 is 15 residues. CDR3: CASSFLAGATDTQYF. CDR3 in DNA: TGCGCCAGCAGCTTCCTAGCGGGGGCCACAGATACGCAGTATTTT.

In DNA, the CDR3 is TGCGCCAGCAGCCAAGACGGACAGGGAACCTACGAGCAGTACTTC. The encoded protein is CASSQDGQGTYEQYF. The chain links TRBV4-3 to TRBJ2-7; 8 nucleotides align to TRBD1. V was pared by 0 bases and J by 2 bases, with 3 bases of the junction left unmatched. Germline CDR1 is LGHNA and CDR2 is YSLEER. CDR3 size: 15 residues.